These T cell receptor beta chains were read from a single sample in a study of graft-versus-host responses after intestinal transplantation. Sequencing used immunoSEQ multiplex PCR; TCRdb keeps in-frame clones, though not all of them. The repertoire consists of 13,000 or so clones, with roughly 80% occurring once and the leading ten covering about 8.6%. This specimen was PBMCs, taken roughly 290 days after intestinal transplant. The receptors come from a human patient who received an intestinal transplant, so some T cells may come from the graft donor. Both conserved end residues are part of each CDR3.

v_call,cdr3_aa
TRBV7-9,CASSFGGRATGELFF
TRBV19,CASSIEGSLSYNEQFF
TRBV15,CATSPRAGQGDQPQHF
TRBV30,CAWTSFSGGSEKLFF
TRBV4-3,CASSQDGLAGYNEQFF
TRBV6-4,CASSAGTSGTDTQYF
TRBV7-9,CASSSRNTEAFF
TRBV9,CASSTGQGQPQHF
TRBV7-2,CASSSPSPNHYNEQFF
TRBV4-2,CASSQGGGQETQYF
TRBV28,CASSFFAPRGGNQPQHF
TRBV28,CASSRTGRLLGNGYTF
TRBV15,CATRSSGANVLTF
TRBV5-5,CASSAQGRTEAFF
TRBV19,CASVDSQETQYF
TRBV4-2,CASSPQNVGVNYGYTF
TRBV18,CASSSTASYGYTF
TRBV9,CASSVEGVAYNEQFF